This TCR beta chain appears in the sequencing data of a study of shared clonotypes between healthy human individuals. Method: immunoSEQ multiplex PCR; TCRdb's copy keeps in-frame clones and lacks some. The sample lists some 2.1 million clones; about 95% were seen once. From germline, CDR1 is ENHRY and CDR2 SYGVKD. V lost 6 bases and J 8 bases, leaving 16 bases between the germline ends. The CDR3 consists of 14 residues. Naivety among CD8 cells was defined by CD45RO negativity and positive CCR7 selection, thereby excluding terminally differentiated effector memory CD45RA+ cells. The chain couples TRBV10-3 to TRBJ1-4; D is possibly TRBD1 (5 bases). The specimen sequenced was naive CD8+ T cells sorted from blood. The clonotype was recovered from a man between 18 and 29 years old in good health. The CDR3 DNA reads TGTGCCATCAGCCGCGGGGTAGGGGAGGAAAAACTGTTTTTT. Protein sequence: CAISRGVGEEKLFF.